This note documents a single T cell receptor (beta chain) sequence. Source study methods: How many nucleated cells were present was estimated from reference gene primer amplification. Data came from immunoSEQ multiplex PCR; TCRdb stores just in-frame clones and leaves some out. For V, J and clone size, that table is used; D and trimming come from the DNA. The sample has about 210,000 clones, around 90% seen once; the top ten hold 10%. This record belongs to a study of blood T cell repertoires in COVID-19. Across the whole study: Samples came from the United States, Italy and Spain, spanning acute and convalescent COVID-19.

The germline V gene has CDR1 MNHEY and CDR2 SMNVEV (reference sequence). The CDR3 is 17 amino acids. The germline V and J ends were trimmed by 6 bases and 0 bases, with 20 bases remaining between them. The study recruited people aged roughly 18 to 100 years across roughly 23 US areas. Clinical histories supplied by participants themselves formed the basis of cohort assignment. This TCR was sampled from a man aged 18 to 35 with acute COVID-19. What was sequenced was PBMCs or T cells enriched from blood (not recorded which). This chain joins TRBV27 and TRBJ1-1; the D gene is possibly TRBD1 (6 bases). CDR3 sequence: CASSPLGEGGMNTEAFF. The CDR3 nucleotides are TGTGCCAGCAGCCCCCTCGGGGAGGGGGGCATGAACACTGAAGCTTTCTTT.